These 27 T cell receptor beta chains were all obtained from the same sample, sequenced in a study of blood T cells in healthy people across ages. Sample-barcoded 5' priming and a J-beta primer mix drove a second PCR of roughly 7 to 11 cycles. TCRdb independently ran MiXCR on the 5' RACE reads; one entry per CDR3 protein. The profile shows around 1.1 million distinct CDR3 sequences, more than 30% of them singletons. Sequencing input: blood. These receptors originate from a man in his late teens or twenties in good health.

The rearrangement links TRBV6-1 to TRBJ2-1, with D hard to call. Germline V gene lookup returns CDR1 MNHNS and CDR2 SASEGT. This CDR3 region has 11 residues. Trimming took 6 bases from V and 9 from J, leaving 9 bases between them. The DNA of the CDR3 is TGTGCCAGCAGCCCCCCCACTGAGCAGTTCTTC. This encodes CASSPPTEQFF.

V is TRBV6-5 and J is TRBJ1-1, with TRBD1 as a possible D gene (5 bases). Germline V gives CDR1 MNHEY, CDR2 SVGAGI. This CDR3 spans 12 amino acids. V lost 6 bases, J lost 5 bases, and 10 bases lay in between. CDR3 coding DNA: TGTGCCAGCAGGGACGGGGGTACTGAAGCTTTCTTT. It translates to CASRDGGTEAFF.

This clonotype was counted a few times. The V gene is TRBV4-1, the J gene TRBJ2-1; TRBD2 aligns across 8 bases. After removal of 3 bases from V and 0 bases from J, the junction contained 1 base not matched to a gene. The CDR3 is 15 amino acids. From germline, CDR1 is MGHRA and CDR2 YSYEKL. The CDR3 region is CASSHGTSSYNEQFF. CDR3 nucleotides: TGCGCCAGCAGCCACGGGACTAGCTCCTACAATGAGCAGTTCTTC.

This chain connects TRBV12-3 or TRBV12-4 to TRBJ2-5; possibly TRBD2 for D (6 bases). This CDR3 is 16 amino acids long. V lost 3 bases and J lost 5, with 19 bases in between. CDR3 nucleotide sequence: TGTGCCAGCAGTTTTGGCTCGGACACGGCGGGGGAGACCCAGTACTTC. Residues: CASSFGSDTAGETQYF.

The J gene is TRBJ2-3, the V gene TRBV24-1; D gene ambiguous. The CDR3 is 11 residues long. Trimming removed 6 bases from V and 5 bases from J, with 5 bases in between. The germline gives CDR1 KGHDR, CDR2 SFDVKD. CDR3 amino acids: CATSIGDTQYF. CDR3 bases: TGTGCCACCAGTATTGGAGATACGCAGTATTTT.

The sample holds many counts of this clonotype. The V gene is TRBV9, the J gene TRBJ2-2, with D perhaps being TRBD1 or TRBD2 (5 bases each). Germline V lookup: CDR1 SGDLS, CDR2 YYNGEE. CDR3 length: 13 amino acids. Trimming took 3 bases from V and 7 from J, leaving 10 bases between them. CDR3 in amino acids: CASSAEGFGELFF. CDR3 sequence (DNA): TGTGCCAGCAGCGCAGAGGGGTTCGGGGAGCTGTTTTTT.

The V call is TRBV29-1, the J call TRBJ2-2; 7 bases are a match to TRBD2. The junction had 12 bases not matched to a gene; V was cut back by 6 bases and J by 5 bases. The CDR3 consists of 15 residues. Per germline, CDR1 SQVTM and CDR2 ANQGSEA. CDR3 region: CSVYTRSGGTGELFF. The CDR3 region has the DNA TGCAGCGTGTACACCCGGTCGGGGGGTACCGGGGAGCTGTTTTTT.

In its sample, this clonotype was seen a few times. This rearrangement joins TRBV2 to TRBJ2-5, with 9 bases lining up with TRBD2. This CDR3 contains 14 residues. V gave up 7 bases and J gave up 5 bases; unmatched junction bases: 8. CDR1 and CDR2 (germline): SNHLY, FYNNEI. CDR3 DNA: TGTGCCAGCATCTCCCTAGCGGGGCTGGAGACCCAGTACTTC. Its translation: CASISLAGLETQYF.

This clonotype was observed a few times. The CDR3 spells CSVRGDEDTQYF. The CDR3 DNA reads as TGCAGCGTTAGGGGGGATGAAGATACGCAGTATTTT. V gene TRBV29-1 combines with J gene TRBJ2-3, with D perhaps assigned TRBD1 or TRBD2 (6 bases each). The CDR3 is made up of 12 amino acids. CDR1 is SQVTM and CDR2 is ANQGSEA in the germline V gene. With 5 bases removed from V and 5 bases from J, the gap between germline ends came to 11 bases.

On this clonotype: A read error may explain this, as a much larger clone is one base away. Written as DNA, the CDR3 is TGTACCAGCAGGGGTGGGGAGCAGTTCTTC. It specifies CTSRGGEQFF. This sequence joins TRBV4-2 and TRBJ2-1; D might be TRBD1 (6 bases). The germline V gene encodes CDR1 LGHNA and CDR2 YNFKEQ. This CDR3 region has 10 residues.

The chain recombines TRBV4-3 with TRBJ1-1; 8 nucleotides agree with TRBD1. V shed 0 bases, J shed 1 base, and the junction held 10 bases outside the gene matches. Germline V gene sequence: CDR1 LGHNA, CDR2 YSLEER. The CDR3 is 18 amino acids. The CDR3 region is CASSQDLALQGGNTEAFF. The CDR3 region has the DNA TGCGCCAGCAGCCAAGATCTTGCCCTACAGGGGGGGAACACTGAAGCTTTCTTT.

This clonotype was picked up many times. V gene TRBV20-1 combines with J gene TRBJ2-4; possible D gene TRBD1, 6 bases. Between the trimmed V and J ends, which lost 4 bases and 0 bases, there was a span of 16 bases. The CDR3 is made up of 16 amino acids. Germline loops: CDR1 DFQATT, CDR2 SNEGSKA (reference sequence). Here the CDR3 DNA reads TGCAGTGCTAAAGGACAGTTCTTTATAGCCAAAAACATTCAGTACTTC. This gives the protein CSAKGQFFIAKNIQYF.

The chain carries TRBV2 and TRBJ1-6; D remains ambiguous. The CDR3 runs 17 residues. V was trimmed by 4 bases and J by 4 bases, leaving 17 bases between them. The germline V gene has CDR1 SNHLY and CDR2 FYNNEI. This chain's CDR3 is CASSVGDEGHYNSPLHF. The CDR3 bases are TGTGCCAGCAGTGTTGGTGACGAAGGGCATTATAATTCACCCCTCCACTTT. Using reference TRBV2 and TRBJ1-6 for the parts outside the CDR3, the full variable domain is EPEVTQTPSHQVTQMGQEVILRCVPISNHLYFYWYRQILGQKVEFLVSFYNNEISEKSEIFDDQFSVERPDGSNFTLKIRSTKLEDSAMYFCASSVGDEGHYNSPLHFGNGTRLTVT.

Ten or more counts support this clonotype. This chain joins TRBV5-1 and TRBJ2-1; D unclear. The CDR3 runs 14 residues. V shed 5 bases and J shed 0 bases, with 9 bases lying between them. Germline V gene data show CDR1 as SGHRS and CDR2 as YFSETQ. In DNA form, the CDR3 reads TGCGCCAGCAGTGGTCTAAGCTCCTACAATGAGCAGTTCTTC. Its protein product is CASSGLSSYNEQFF.

The chain uses TRBV5-1 and TRBJ2-3; no firm D call. CDR1 is SGHRS, CDR2 YFSETQ, per germline. The CDR3 is 13 residues long. V lost 4 bases to trimming and J lost 5 bases, with 11 bases between them. Written as DNA, the CDR3 is TGCGCCAGCAGCCCCTCCCCTGGAGATACGCAGTATTTT. This gives the protein CASSPSPGDTQYF. Full variable domain (remainder filled in from reference TRBV5-1 and TRBJ2-3): KAGVTQTPRYLIKTRGQQVTLSCSPISGHRSVSWYQQTPGQGLQFLFEYFSETQRNKGNFPGRFSGRQFSNSRSEMNVSTLELGDSALYLCASSPSPGDTQYFGPGTRLTVL.

V is TRBV6-5 and J is TRBJ2-1; the D gene could be TRBD1 or TRBD2 (6 bases each). CDR3 size: 16 residues. Trimming took off 7 bases at V and 0 bases at J, with 16 bases between the two ends. Germline loops: CDR1 MNHEY, CDR2 SVGAGI. The CDR3: CASTTRRGHSYNEQFF. The CDR3 DNA reads as TGTGCCAGCACCACTCGGAGGGGACACTCCTACAATGAGCAGTTCTTC.

This clonotype appeared a few times. This sequence joins TRBV6-6 and TRBJ1-2; weak D call: TRBD1 (5 bases). Germline CDR1 and CDR2: MNHNY and SVGAGI (reference sequence). The CDR3 sequence is 17 residues long. V lost 2 bases and J 3 bases, leaving 19 bases between the germline ends. The CDR3 sequence: CASSYLGAGRKDYGYTF. The CDR3 region has the DNA TGTGCCAGCAGTTACCTTGGGGCAGGGCGCAAGGACTATGGCTACACCTTC.

This clonotype has only a few counts. The CDR3 here is CATMTGTGGTEAFF. CDR3 coding DNA: TGTGCCACGATGACCGGGACAGGGGGCACTGAAGCTTTCTTT. The chain carries TRBV28 and TRBJ1-1; 11 bases match TRBD1. The CDR3 loop spans 14 amino acids. Looked up from germline, CDR1 is MDHEN and CDR2 is SYDVKM. Trimming cost V 10 bases and J 4 bases; bases outside gene matches: 8.

CDR3 coding DNA: TGTGCCAGCAGCATCTACAGCGGGGAGACCCAGTACTTC. This sequence encodes CASSIYSGETQYF. The J gene is TRBJ2-5, the V gene TRBV12-3 or TRBV12-4; D may be TRBD2 (6 bases). The CDR3 is 13 residues long. V was trimmed by 6 bases and J by 5 bases, leaving 13 bases between them.

V usage is TRBV6-5 and J usage is TRBJ2-1; D is undetermined. The CDR3 is 12 residues long. CDR1 and CDR2 (germline): MNHEY, SVGAGI. Between the trimmed V and J ends, which lost 7 bases and 7 bases, there was a span of 11 bases. In DNA form, the CDR3 reads TGTGCCAGCACCCCAGGTGGGAATGAGCAGTTCTTC. Protein sequence: CASTPGGNEQFF.

This clonotype was observed once. The chain carries TRBV6-1 and TRBJ1-1; D remains ambiguous. The CDR3 extends over 14 amino acids. Germline V CDR1 and CDR2: MNHNS, SASEGT. Between the trimmed V and J ends, which lost 5 bases and 5 bases, there was a span of 15 bases. In DNA form, the CDR3 reads TGTGCCAGCAGTCACTCCAGCGGAGAAACTGAAGCTTTCTTT. It yields the protein CASSHSSGETEAFF.

The chain combines TRBV6-2 or TRBV6-3 with TRBJ2-3; D unclear. The V gene's germline CDR1 is MNHEY and CDR2 SVGEGT. The CDR3 sequence is 14 residues long. Trimming shortened V by 0 bases and J by 4 bases, and 8 bases separated the two germline ends. The CDR3 is CASSYSANADTQYF. The CDR3 region has the DNA TGTGCCAGCAGTTACTCCGCTAACGCAGATACGCAGTATTTT.

This clonotype was recorded a few times. CDR3: CASSQGDRGSNQPQHF. CDR3 coding DNA: TGTGCCAGCAGCCAAGGGGACAGGGGCAGCAATCAGCCCCAGCATTTT. The rearrangement links TRBV3-1 to TRBJ1-5, with 10 bases that match TRBD1. Looked up from germline, CDR1 is LGHDT and CDR2 is YNNKEL (reference sequence). V shed 1 base, J shed 1 base, and the junction held 1 base outside the gene matches. CDR3 length: 16 amino acids.

This sequence joins TRBV10-3 and TRBJ2-3; 7 positions match TRBD1. The CDR3 is made up of 15 amino acids. The ends lost 6 bases at V and 2 bases at J; junction bases unmatched: 8. CDR1 ENHRY and CDR2 SYGVKD come from the germline V gene. CDR3 protein: CAISGAGGPTDTQYF. CDR3 nucleotides: TGTGCCATCAGCGGGGCAGGGGGACCCACAGATACGCAGTATTTT.

The genes are TRBV6-6 and TRBJ1-3; weak D call: TRBD1 (5 bases). The V end lost 8 bases, the J end lost 0 bases, and 17 bases lay between the germline ends. Germline CDR1 MNHNY, CDR2 SVGAGI (reference sequence). The CDR3 consists of 16 residues. Written as DNA, the CDR3 is TGTGCCAGCGCGGTGCGGCGACAGTACTCTGGAAACACCATATATTTT. Amino acid sequence: CASAVRRQYSGNTIYF.

This clonotype was seen many times. The chain uses TRBV4-2 and TRBJ2-3; D is ambiguous. The V gene lost 0 bases and the J gene lost 4 bases, with 11 bases spanning the gap. This CDR3 spans 15 amino acids. The germline CDR1 and CDR2 sequences are LGHNA and YNFKEQ. The CDR3 DNA reads as TGTGCCAGCAGCCAAGATCGGTCCGGCCCAGATACGCAGTATTTT. Protein product: CASSQDRSGPDTQYF.

This clonotype was seen a few times. V is TRBV4-3 and J is TRBJ2-1, with D maybe TRBD2 (7 bases). Germline values: CDR1 LGHNA, CDR2 YSLEER. Trimming removed 0 bases from V and 5 bases from J, with 23 bases in between. The CDR3 is 19 residues long. The CDR3: CASSQEGSWGGLKNNEQFF. In DNA, the CDR3 is TGCGCCAGCAGCCAAGAGGGTTCATGGGGGGGCTTGAAAAACAATGAGCAGTTCTTC.